The 15 T cell receptor beta chains below were found in one sample sequenced in a study of blood T cell repertoires in COVID-19. Profiling relied on immunoSEQ multiplex PCR, and the TCRdb table lists in-frame clones only, not all of them. In the table there are hundreds of thousands of clones, approximately 86% of which are singletons. The sequenced sample consisted of PBMCs or T cells enriched from blood (not recorded which). Receptor source: a woman aged 45-65 years who had recovered from COVID-19.

Here the CDR3 reads CASMTPLGTKNIQYF. The CDR3 DNA follows: TGTGCCAGCATGACCCCCCTAGGGACTAAAAACATTCAGTACTTC. V is TRBV6-5 and J is TRBJ2-4, with a weak D call TRBD2 (6 bases). V lost 7 bases, J lost 4 bases, and 17 bases lay in between. The germline CDR1 and CDR2 sequences are MNHEY and SVGAGI. This CDR3 comprises 15 residues.

This clone was recorded a few times. This sequence joins TRBV28 and TRBJ1-4; TRBD1 might be the D (5 bases). In germline, CDR1 is MDHEN, CDR2 SYDVKM. This CDR3 is 16 amino acids long. Trimming cost V 5 bases and J 5 bases, with 18 bases left between them. CDR3 in amino acids: CASSPSRETANEKLFF. Written as DNA, the CDR3 is TGTGCCAGCAGTCCCTCTCGGGAGACAGCGAATGAAAAACTGTTTTTT.

CDR3 region: CASKYGEAYEQYF. As DNA, the CDR3 is TGTGCCAGCAAGTATGGCGAGGCCTACGAGCAGTACTTC. The chain combines TRBV6-5 with TRBJ2-7; unclear D gene. The germline V and J ends were trimmed by 7 bases and 2 bases, with 12 bases remaining between them. CDR3 length: 13 residues. Looked up from germline, CDR1 is MNHEY and CDR2 is SVGAGI.

This chain links TRBV12-3 or TRBV12-4 with TRBJ1-1, with 7 bases identical to TRBD1. This CDR3 spans 13 amino acids. After removal of 5 bases from V and 4 bases from J, the junction contained 4 bases not matched to a gene. The CDR3 is CASSRQGLTEAFF. CDR3 coding DNA: TGTGCCAGCAGTCGACAGGGTCTCACTGAAGCTTTCTTT.

Here the CDR3 DNA reads TGTGCCAGTAGTATGAGGAATTCACCCCTCCACTTT. Protein: CASSMRNSPLHF. The J gene is TRBJ1-6, the V gene TRBV19, with D unresolved. V was clipped by 3 bases and J by 7 bases, with 4 bases between them. The germline gives CDR1 LNHDA, CDR2 SQIVND (reference sequence). There are 12 residues in the CDR3.

The count of this clone is one. The chain joins TRBV11-2 to TRBJ2-5; D is perhaps TRBD2 (5 bases). CDR3 length equals 14 residues. From germline, CDR1 is SGHAT and CDR2 FQNNGV. Between the trimmed V and J ends, which lost 1 base and 5 bases, there was a span of 11 bases. The CDR3 region is CASSLVPSLETQYF. In DNA, the CDR3 is TGTGCCAGCAGCTTAGTACCTAGCTTGGAGACCCAGTACTTC.

V and J are TRBV4-1 and TRBJ2-3; 7 positions agree with TRBD2. Losses at the gene ends were 0 bases for V and 6 bases for J; bases not matched to a gene: 6. The CDR3 has 15 residues. The germline V gene encodes CDR1 MGHRA and CDR2 YSYEKL. The CDR3 loop reads CASSQDFLAADTQYF. DNA for the CDR3: TGCGCCAGCAGCCAAGATTTCCTAGCGGCGGATACGCAGTATTTT.

This clone was counted a single time. The chain employs TRBV5-1 and TRBJ1-3; D may be TRBD1 (6 bases). Germline V gene data show CDR1 as SGHRS and CDR2 as YFSETQ. V was clipped by 4 bases and J by 0 bases, with 17 bases between them. This CDR3 region has 17 residues. The CDR3 DNA follows: TGCGCCAGCAGCCTAGGACCACAGGGATCCTCTGGAAACACCATATATTTT. Protein sequence: CASSLGPQGSSGNTIYF.

The V gene is TRBV7-8, the J gene TRBJ1-2, with 7 bases lining up with TRBD1. The CDR3 runs 13 residues. Germline loops: CDR1 SGHVS, CDR2 FQNEAQ. The ends lost 5 bases at V and 2 bases at J; junction bases unmatched: 2. In DNA, the CDR3 is TGTGCCAGCAGCGCGGGACAGAACTATGGCTACACCTTC. Translation gives CASSAGQNYGYTF.

The chain uses TRBV7-9 and TRBJ2-5; D unresolved. Deletions cut 5 bases from V and 1 base from J, with 2 bases between. The CDR3 length is 11 residues. Germline V gives CDR1 SEHNR, CDR2 FQNEAQ (reference sequence). The DNA for the CDR3 is TGTGCCAGCAGCCTCCAAGAGACCCAGTACTTC. This codes for CASSLQETQYF.

The gene calls are TRBV18 and TRBJ2-7; 7 bases match TRBD1. Per germline, CDR1 KGHSH and CDR2 LQKENI. V lost 4 bases, J lost 5 bases, and 5 bases stayed unmatched. The CDR3 runs 13 residues. CDR3: CASSQTTGNEQYF. CDR3 coding DNA: TGTGCCAGCTCACAAACGACAGGGAACGAGCAGTACTTC.

In its sample, this clone was seen once. The rearrangement links TRBV30 to TRBJ1-3; maybe TRBD1 (6 bases). The CDR3 length is 14 residues. The V end was cut by 3 bases, the J end by 3 bases, with 12 bases between. Germline CDR1 and CDR2: GTSNPN and SVGIG (reference sequence). The CDR3 region is CAWSPDRDGNTIYF. For the CDR3, the DNA is TGTGCCTGGAGCCCGGACAGAGATGGAAACACCATATATTTT.

This clone was seen once. The chain recombines TRBV5-1 with TRBJ1-2, with 9 bases aligning to TRBD1. This CDR3 region has 16 residues. CDR1 and CDR2 from the germline V gene are SGHRS and YFSETQ. The ends lost 4 bases at V and 12 bases at J; junction bases unmatched: 19. DNA for the CDR3: TGCGCCAGCAGCCTTGACGGATCGGGACAGGGTATAGGTCACACCTTC. It yields the protein CASSLDGSGQGIGHTF.

This rearrangement joins TRBV19 to TRBJ2-7; 10 bases align to TRBD1. This CDR3 is built from 14 residues. Germline V CDR1 and CDR2: LNHDA, SQIVND (reference sequence). V was pared by 5 bases and J by 7 bases, with 8 bases of the junction left unmatched. Here the CDR3 DNA reads TGTGCCAGTAGTGGCTGGGACAGGGGTGCGGAGCAGTACTTC. This sequence encodes CASSGWDRGAEQYF.

The rearrangement links TRBV29-1 to TRBJ1-4, with 7 positions matching TRBD1. The CDR3 length is 15 residues. V was pared by 1 base and J by 4 bases, with 6 bases of the junction left unmatched. The germline CDR1 and CDR2 sequences are SQVTM and ANQGSEA. The CDR3 here is CSVEGPTGLNEKLFF. DNA for the CDR3: TGCAGCGTTGAAGGCCCGACAGGGCTTAATGAAAAACTGTTTTTT.